Presented here are 2 T cell receptor beta chains from one specimen sequenced in a study of T cell responses to AZD1222 COVID-19 vaccine. Measured with immunoSEQ multiplex PCR; TCRdb has only the in-frame clones, and not every one. The sample yields approximately 65,000 clones, 65% to 80% seen once. The specimen comprised peripheral blood, sampled on day 0 of AZD1222 vaccination. The receptors were gathered from an adult in good health.

V is TRBV4-1 and J is TRBJ1-4; D is undetermined. The CDR3 spans 15 residues. The germline V gene encodes CDR1 MGHRA and CDR2 YSYEKL. With 1 base removed from V and 0 bases from J, the gap between germline ends came to 6 bases. CDR3 sequence: CASSQGPATNEKLFF. CDR3 coding DNA: TGCGCCAGCAGCCAAGGCCCAGCAACTAATGAAAAACTGTTTTTT.

The J gene is TRBJ1-6, the V gene TRBV7-8; unclear D gene. CDR1 is SGHVS and CDR2 is FQNEAQ in the germline V gene. V shed 1 base and J shed 10 bases, with 14 bases lying between them. The CDR3 spans 15 residues. The chain's CDR3 is CASSLVTLWESPLHF. The CDR3 nucleotides are TGTGCCAGCAGCTTAGTAACCTTATGGGAGTCACCCCTCCACTTT.